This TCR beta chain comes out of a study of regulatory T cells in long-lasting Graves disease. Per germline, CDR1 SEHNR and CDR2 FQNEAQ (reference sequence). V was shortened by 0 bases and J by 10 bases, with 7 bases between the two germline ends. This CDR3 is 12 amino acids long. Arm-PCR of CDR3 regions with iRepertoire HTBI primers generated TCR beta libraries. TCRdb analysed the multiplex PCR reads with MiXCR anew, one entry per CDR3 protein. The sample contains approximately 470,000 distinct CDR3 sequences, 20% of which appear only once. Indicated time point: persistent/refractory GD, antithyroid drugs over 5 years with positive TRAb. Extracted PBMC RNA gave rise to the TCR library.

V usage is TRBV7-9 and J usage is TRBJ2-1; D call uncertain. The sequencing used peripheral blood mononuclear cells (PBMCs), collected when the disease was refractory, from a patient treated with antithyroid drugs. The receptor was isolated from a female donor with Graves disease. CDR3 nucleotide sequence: TGTGCCAGCAGCTTAGCTGGCTCCGAGCAGTTCTTC. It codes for CASSLAGSEQFF. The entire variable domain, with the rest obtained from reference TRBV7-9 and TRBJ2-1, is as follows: DTGVSQNPRHKITKRGQNVTFRCDPISEHNRLYWYRQTLGQGPEFLTYFQNEAQLEKSRLLSDRFSAERPKGSFSTLEIQRTEQGDSAMYLCASSLAGSEQFFGPGTRLTVL.